Here is one T cell receptor (beta chain) with its context. Its antigen is not known. J was trimmed by 0 bases and V by 2 bases; bases with no gene match: 12. The germline CDR1 and CDR2 sequences are MGHRA and YSYEKL. The CDR3 totals 19 residues. This sample was taken from a study of OX40 agonist ivuxolimab in advanced cancers. Overall study: A mean age of roughly 60 years, range about 20 to 85, was recorded, and under 85% were male. Participants could have had prior anti-PD-1, anti-PD-L1 or anti-CTLA-4 therapy, and less than 45% had some. The study's findings and limits: Some of the lowest clonal expansion was seen in partial responders at 0.1-3.0 mg/kg. In the 0.1 to 3.0 mg/kg range, CD4+ and CD8+ blood T cells had expanded clonally by week 6.

Produced via immunoSEQ multiplex PCR; TCRdb's table is partial and in-frame only. Of tens of thousands of clones listed, around 77% are singletons. V gene TRBV4-1 combines with J gene TRBJ1-4; 7 bases fit TRBD1. The sequence came from an adult with an advanced solid tumor such as melanoma, head and neck, liver or kidney cancer. Sequencing was performed on CD4+ or CD8+ T cells sorted from blood, taken in a trial of the OX40 agonist ivuxolimab. The CDR3 loop is CASSQFDIGTAATNEKLFF. The CDR3 DNA sequence: TGCGCCAGCAGCCAATTCGATATCGGGACAGCTGCAACTAATGAAAAACTGTTTTTT.